This TCR beta chain was recorded in a study of cytomegalovirus exposure and HLA in healthy donors. The PCR employed 60 Vbeta primers together with 13 Jbeta primers. TCRdb keeps only in-frame clones here, not all; method: immunoSEQ multiplex PCR. The sample records more than 95,000 clones, under 20% being singletons. CDR1 SGHRS and CDR2 YFSETQ come from the germline V gene. Trimming at V came to 7 bases and at J to 1 base, leaving 6 bases not matched to a gene. The CDR3 consists of 14 residues. This clone was seen a few times. The sample taken for sequencing was PBMCs. The sequence came from a female donor in good health and CMV-seropositive. This rearrangement joins TRBV5-1 to TRBJ1-1; 8 bases map to TRBD1. CDR3 region: CASGQGTANTEAFF. CDR3 coding DNA: TGCGCCAGCGGACAGGGAACTGCGAACACTGAAGCTTTCTTT.